The 5 T cell receptor beta chains given below trace back to one sample, sequenced in a study of T cells in Graves' hyperthyroidism and ophthalmopathy. Authors of the study amplified TCR beta CDR3 regions from RNA transcripts. First-round RT-PCR of the TCR CDR3 relied on the HTBI primer set. TCRdb called the multiplex PCR reads again in MiXCR, with one record for every CDR3 protein. The data hold over 200,000 distinct CDR3 sequences, with approximately 14% observed a single time. The sequenced sample was blood. Source of these receptors: a woman in her thirties or forties with Graves' hyperthyroidism that later progressed to Graves' ophthalmopathy.

This rearrangement joins TRBV20-1 to TRBJ2-7; the match to TRBD1 covers 7 bases. V lost 3 bases and J lost 4; bases outside the gene matches: 9. The CDR3 loop spans 14 amino acids. The germline CDR1 and CDR2 sequences are DFQATT and SNEGSKA (reference sequence). The CDR3 sequence is CSARPNRGTYEQYF. The CDR3 coding sequence is TGCAGTGCTAGGCCAAACAGGGGTACTTACGAGCAGTACTTC.

This clonotype was seen ten or more times. The chain couples TRBV5-1 to TRBJ1-1, with 7 nucleotides matching TRBD1. Germline loops: CDR1 SGHRS, CDR2 YFSETQ. V trimming: 2 bases; J trimming: 0 bases; junction bases outside the gene matches: 10. CDR3 size: 17 residues. DNA for the CDR3: TGCGCCAGCAGCTTATACCGGGACAGTCATTTGAACACTGAAGCTTTCTTT. Protein sequence: CASSLYRDSHLNTEAFF. The variable domain in full, completed from reference TRBV5-1 and TRBJ1-1, reads KAGVTQTPRYLIKTRGQQVTLSCSPISGHRSVSWYQQTPGQGLQFLFEYFSETQRNKGNFPGRFSGRQFSNSRSEMNVSTLELGDSALYLCASSLYRDSHLNTEAFFGQGTRLTVV.

This clonotype was observed once. In DNA, the CDR3 is TGTGCCAGCAGCACGGGACAGGGGTTTGAAGCTTTCTTT. Residues: CASSTGQGFEAFF. This chain joins TRBV11-3 and TRBJ1-1; 10 bases map to TRBD1. Trimming cost V 5 bases and J 7 bases; bases outside gene matches: 4. From germline, CDR1 is SGHNT and CDR2 YENEEA. The CDR3 runs to 13 residues. Supplemented by reference TRBV11-3 and TRBJ1-1, the full variable domain reads EAGVVQSPRYKIIEKKQPVAFWCNPISGHNTLYWYLQNLGQGPELLIRYENEEAVDDSQLPKDRFSAERLKGVDSTLKIQPAELGDSAVYLCASSTGQGFEAFFGQGTRLTVV.

At least ten counts were recorded for this clonotype. The chain employs TRBV5-8 and TRBJ2-1; D is unresolved. In germline, CDR1 is SGHTS, CDR2 YDEGEE. V was trimmed by 0 bases and J by 4 bases, leaving 14 bases between them. This CDR3 region has 16 residues. The CDR3 is CASSLGMGPRYNEQFF. DNA for the CDR3: TGTGCCAGCAGCTTGGGAATGGGCCCTCGATACAATGAGCAGTTCTTC.

This clonotype appeared many times. V gene TRBV7-2 combines with J gene TRBJ2-7, with 7 bases matching TRBD2. CDR1 is SGHTA and CDR2 is FQGNSA in the germline V gene. V gave up 3 bases and J gave up 2 bases; unmatched junction bases: 7. This CDR3 is 15 amino acids long. DNA of the CDR3: TGTGCCAGCAGCTTTCTAGCGGTGGGGACCTACGAGCAGTACTTC. Its protein product is CASSFLAVGTYEQYF.